This T cell receptor (beta chain) was found in a study of blood T cell repertoires in COVID-19. Study in general: Whether acute or convalescent, the COVID-19 samples came from the United States, Italy and Spain.

In terms of age and location, participants ranged from roughly 18 to 95 years and lived in 24 US areas. CDR1 KGHSH and CDR2 LQKENI come from the germline V gene. The CDR3 has 15 amino acids. The trim removed 3 bases at V and 2 bases at J, leaving 6 bases unmatched. Original analysis: Using reference gene primer amplification, nucleated cell counts were estimated. Repertoires were generated with immunoSEQ multiplex PCR, while TCRdb's copy carries only in-frame clones and drops some. D and trimming come from the DNA, and the V and J calls and clone size come from that table. Among 150,000 to 200,000 clones listed, over 80% were seen once.

Sequenced input: PBMCs or T cells enriched from blood (not recorded which). The TCR was taken from a man aged 65 to 79 who had been exposed to COVID-19. The V and J genes are TRBV18 and TRBJ1-1, with 7 bases aligning to TRBD1. The CDR3 sequence is CASSPPGTVNTEAFF. CDR3 bases: TGTGCCAGCTCACCGCCCGGGACAGTTAACACTGAAGCTTTCTTT. Full variable domain (remainder filled in from reference TRBV18 and TRBJ1-1): NAGVMQNPRHLVRRRGQEARLRCSPMKGHSHVYWYRQLPEEGLKFMVYLQKENIIDESGMPKERFSAEFPKEGPSILRIQQVVRGDSAAYFCASSPPGTVNTEAFFGQGTRLTVV.